This TCR beta chain was observed in a study of T cell repertoires in cytomegalovirus infection. As for the study in general: Selected CMV epitopes included recently identified HLA-C-restricted ones as well as well-studied HLA-B-restricted ones. In public TCR beta signatures, there were indications of both CMV infection and matching HLA type. General study results and limits: Predominance within the ex vivo response was attributable to HLA-C-restricted CMV-specific TCR beta clonotypes.

TCRdb reprocessed the reads with MiXCR, giving one entry per CDR3 protein. The data contain approximately 910,000 distinct CDR3 sequences, under 40% of them singletons. Trimming pared 3 bases from V and 11 bases from J, leaving 14 bases between. CDR1 and CDR2 (germline): LGHNA, YNFKEQ. The CDR3 consists of 13 residues. Comments on this clonotype: What it recognizes is unknown.

The material was cultured CD8+ T cells from PBMCs, obtained from culture after CMV antigen stimulation. This rearrangement joins TRBV4-2 to TRBJ1-5; TRBD1 might be the D (5 bases). The TCR was taken from a human donor in good health (CMV status not recorded). Some clones in this sample may be carry-over from other donors' samples. CDR3 coding DNA: TGTGCCAGCAGCCATTCCGGGGGGGGGGCCCAGCATTTT. Protein sequence: CASSHSGGGAQHF.